This record looks at one T cell receptor beta chain sequence and its context. The antigen remains unidentified. This specimen belongs to a study of identical twins. Trimming removed 4 bases from V and 4 bases from J; junction bases left unmatched: 5. The germline V gene encodes CDR1 SQVTM and CDR2 ANQGSEA. This CDR3 has 14 amino acids. The donor group consisted entirely of healthy Caucasians. TCRdb reprocessed the 5' RACE reads with MiXCR, giving one entry per CDR3 protein. The table has under 400,000 distinct CDR3 sequences, roughly 9% seen once. Study-wide results and caveats: Fewer insertions characterized abundant cord blood beta clonotypes, whereas memory repertoires showed none.

The clonotype comes from a woman between 45 and 60 years old in good health. Sequenced input: naive T cells sorted from blood. This rearrangement joins TRBV29-1 to TRBJ2-7; TRBD2 agrees at 12 bases. Here the CDR3 reads CSVASSGRGYEQYF. In DNA form, the CDR3 reads TGCAGCGTTGCCTCTAGCGGGAGGGGGTACGAGCAGTACTTC.